This T cell receptor (beta chain) was identified during a study of cytomegalovirus exposure and HLA in healthy donors. Study as a whole: Genotyping of nearly 400 donors showed that 80% to 85% belonged to the Caucasian-associated ancestry cluster. Study observations and caveats: One cluster of highly shared sequence variants probably arose as a sequencing artifact. Most TCR sequences showed up rarely, but some public TCRs showed up in many donors.

A few counts support this clone. No antigen is known for it. A multiplex PCR was run with 60 Vbeta primers and 13 Jbeta primers. Sequenced by immunoSEQ multiplex PCR; TCRdb stores in-frame clones only, minus some. The table includes roughly 200,000 clones, 86% detected once. Sequences were obtained from PBMCs. The TCR comes from a woman in her thirties in good health and CMV-seronegative.

CDR3 bases: TGTGCCAGCAGCCCCTCCGTGGCTACGCAGTATTTT. It translates to CASSPSVATQYF. The V call is TRBV14, the J call TRBJ2-3, with D unclear. The CDR3 consists of 12 residues. CDR1 and CDR2 (germline): SGHDN, FVKESK. With 4 bases removed from V and 8 bases from J, the gap between germline ends came to 10 bases.